This note documents a single T cell receptor beta chain sequence. The target antigen is unknown. This sample is part of a study of tumor and adjacent non-tumor tissue in lung cancer. Broader study findings: TCR diversity was significantly greater in tumor than normal lung tissue. Tumor repertoires had a smaller top 100 clone share than normal lung.

A modified ARM-PCR protocol with three rounds of nested PCR amplified TCRbeta. TCRdb called the multiplex PCR reads again in MiXCR, with one record for every CDR3 protein. The data hold over 100,000 distinct CDR3 sequences, with 50% to 70% observed a single time. No cell sorting was done before RNA was extracted from the tissue. This non-tumor lung sample came from over 3 cm beyond the tumor edge. This CDR3 comprises 16 residues. V was pared by 6 bases and J by 11 bases, with 26 bases between. From germline, CDR1 is MNHEY and CDR2 SVGEGT. Sample: distant non-tumor lung tissue. The chain uses TRBV6-2 or TRBV6-3 and TRBJ2-1; TRBD2 might be the D (6 bases). This receptor was obtained from a man aged 60 to 69 with non-small cell lung cancer. The DNA for the CDR3 is TGTGCCAGCAGCCGCCGGACTAACGGGACCACCGCCCAGCAGTTCTTC. The encoded protein is CASSRRTNGTTAQQFF.